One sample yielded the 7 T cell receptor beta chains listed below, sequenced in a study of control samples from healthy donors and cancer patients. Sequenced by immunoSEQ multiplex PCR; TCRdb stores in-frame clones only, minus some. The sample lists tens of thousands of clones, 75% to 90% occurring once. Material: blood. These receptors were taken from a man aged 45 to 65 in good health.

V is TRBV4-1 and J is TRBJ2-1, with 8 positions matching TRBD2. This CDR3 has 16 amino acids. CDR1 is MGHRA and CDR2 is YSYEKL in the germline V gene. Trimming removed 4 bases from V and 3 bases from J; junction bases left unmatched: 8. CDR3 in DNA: TGCGCCAGCAGCCCAGGTAGCGGGACTTACTACAATGAGCAGTTCTTC. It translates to CASSPGSGTYYNEQFF.

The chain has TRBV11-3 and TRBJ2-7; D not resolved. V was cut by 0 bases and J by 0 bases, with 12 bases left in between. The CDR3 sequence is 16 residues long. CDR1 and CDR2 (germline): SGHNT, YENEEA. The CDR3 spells CASSLDRAQYSYEQYF. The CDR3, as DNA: TGTGCCAGCAGCTTAGATCGGGCACAATACTCCTACGAGCAGTACTTC.

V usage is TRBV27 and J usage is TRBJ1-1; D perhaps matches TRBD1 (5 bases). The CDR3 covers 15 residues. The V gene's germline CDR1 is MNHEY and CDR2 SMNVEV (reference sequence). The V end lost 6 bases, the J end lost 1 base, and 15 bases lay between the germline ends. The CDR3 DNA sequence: TGTGCCAGCAGCACTCTGCAGACAGCGAACACTGAAGCTTTCTTT. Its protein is CASSTLQTANTEAFF.

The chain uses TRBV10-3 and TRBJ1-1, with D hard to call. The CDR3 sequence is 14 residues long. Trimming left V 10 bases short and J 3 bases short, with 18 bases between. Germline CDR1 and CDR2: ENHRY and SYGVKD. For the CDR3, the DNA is TGTGCCACCCTAATCTCCCTAAAGGACACTGAAGCTTTCTTT. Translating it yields CATLISLKDTEAFF.

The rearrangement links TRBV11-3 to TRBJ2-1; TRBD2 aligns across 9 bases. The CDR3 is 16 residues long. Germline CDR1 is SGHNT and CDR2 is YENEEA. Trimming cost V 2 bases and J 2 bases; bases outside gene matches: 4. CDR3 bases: TGTGCCAGCAGCTTAAGTGGGACTAGCCCCTACAATGAGCAGTTCTTC. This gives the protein CASSLSGTSPYNEQFF.

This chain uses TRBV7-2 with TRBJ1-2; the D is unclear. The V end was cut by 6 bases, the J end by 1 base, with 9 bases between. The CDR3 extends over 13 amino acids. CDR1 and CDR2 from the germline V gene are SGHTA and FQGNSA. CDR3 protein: CASRATSNYGYTF. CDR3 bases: TGTGCCAGCAGGGCCACCAGTAACTATGGCTACACCTTC.

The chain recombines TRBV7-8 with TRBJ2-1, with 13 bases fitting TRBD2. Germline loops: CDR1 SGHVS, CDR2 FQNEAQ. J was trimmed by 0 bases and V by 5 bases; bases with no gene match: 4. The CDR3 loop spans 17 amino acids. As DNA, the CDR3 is TGTGCCAGCAGCGTGGGACTAGCGGGGAACTCCTACAATGAGCAGTTCTTC. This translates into CASSVGLAGNSYNEQFF. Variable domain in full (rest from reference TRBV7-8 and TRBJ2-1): GAGVSQSPRYKVAKRGQDVALRCDPISGHVSLFWYQQALGQGPEFLTYFQNEAQLDKSGLPSDRFFAERPEGSVSTLKIQRTQQEDSAVYLCASSVGLAGNSYNEQFFGPGTRLTVL.